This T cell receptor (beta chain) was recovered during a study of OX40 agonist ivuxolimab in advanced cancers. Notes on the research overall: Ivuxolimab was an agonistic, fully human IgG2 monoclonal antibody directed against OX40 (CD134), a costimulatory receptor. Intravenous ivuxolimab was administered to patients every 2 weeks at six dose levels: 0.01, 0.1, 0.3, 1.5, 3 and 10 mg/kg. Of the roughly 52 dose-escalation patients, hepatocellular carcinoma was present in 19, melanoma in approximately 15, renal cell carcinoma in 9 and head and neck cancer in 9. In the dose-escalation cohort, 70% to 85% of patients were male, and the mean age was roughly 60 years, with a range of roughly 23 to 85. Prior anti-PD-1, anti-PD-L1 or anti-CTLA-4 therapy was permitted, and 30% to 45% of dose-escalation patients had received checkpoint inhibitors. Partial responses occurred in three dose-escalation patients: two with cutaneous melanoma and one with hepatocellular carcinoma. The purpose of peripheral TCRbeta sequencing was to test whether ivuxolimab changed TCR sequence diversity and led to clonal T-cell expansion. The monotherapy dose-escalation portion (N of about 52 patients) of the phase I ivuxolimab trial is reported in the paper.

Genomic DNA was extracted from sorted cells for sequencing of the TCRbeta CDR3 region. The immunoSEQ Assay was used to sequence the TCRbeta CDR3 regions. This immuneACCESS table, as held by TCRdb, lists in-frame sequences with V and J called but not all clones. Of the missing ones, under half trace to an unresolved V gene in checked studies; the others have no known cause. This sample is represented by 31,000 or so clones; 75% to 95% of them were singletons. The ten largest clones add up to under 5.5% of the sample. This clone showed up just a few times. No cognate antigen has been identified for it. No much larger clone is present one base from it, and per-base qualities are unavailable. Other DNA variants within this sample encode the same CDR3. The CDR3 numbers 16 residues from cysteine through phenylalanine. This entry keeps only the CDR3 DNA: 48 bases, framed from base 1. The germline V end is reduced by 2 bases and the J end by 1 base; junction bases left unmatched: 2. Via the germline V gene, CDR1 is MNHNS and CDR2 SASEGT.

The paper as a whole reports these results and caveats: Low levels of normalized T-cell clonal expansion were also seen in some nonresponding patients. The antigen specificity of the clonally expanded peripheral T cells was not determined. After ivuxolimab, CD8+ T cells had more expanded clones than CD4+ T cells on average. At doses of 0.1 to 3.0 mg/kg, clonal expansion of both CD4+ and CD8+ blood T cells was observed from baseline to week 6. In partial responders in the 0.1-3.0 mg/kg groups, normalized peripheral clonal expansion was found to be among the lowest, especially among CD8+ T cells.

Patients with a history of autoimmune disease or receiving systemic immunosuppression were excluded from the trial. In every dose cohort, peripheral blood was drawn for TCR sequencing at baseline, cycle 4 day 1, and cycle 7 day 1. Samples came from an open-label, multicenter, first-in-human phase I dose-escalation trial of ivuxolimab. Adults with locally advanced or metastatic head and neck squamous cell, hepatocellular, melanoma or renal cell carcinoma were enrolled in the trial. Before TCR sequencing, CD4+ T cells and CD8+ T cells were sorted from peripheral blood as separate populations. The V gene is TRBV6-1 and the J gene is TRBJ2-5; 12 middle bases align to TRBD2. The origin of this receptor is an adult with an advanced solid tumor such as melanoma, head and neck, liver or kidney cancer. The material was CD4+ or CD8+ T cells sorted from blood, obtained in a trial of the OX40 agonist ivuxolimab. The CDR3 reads CASSELAGGPQETQYF. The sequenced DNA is TGTGCCAGCAGTGAACTAGCGGGGGGGCCCCAAGAGACCCAGTACTTC.